The 31 T cell receptor beta chains below come from one sample, sequenced in a study of T cell responses to AZD1222 COVID-19 vaccine. Generated by immunoSEQ multiplex PCR, the TCRdb table keeps only in-frame clones and is missing some. Of 200,000 or so clones detected, over 80% appear once; the ten largest clones hold less than 11%. Sequenced here: peripheral blood, sampled on day 0 of AZD1222 vaccination. These receptors were obtained from an adult in good health.

Note on this clone: Additional DNA sequences in this sample encode the identical CDR3. The chain recombines TRBV27 with TRBJ1-1; D perhaps matches TRBD1 (5 bases). Trimming took 2 bases from V and 0 from J, leaving 7 bases between them. In germline, CDR1 is MNHEY, CDR2 SMNVEV (reference sequence). The CDR3 has 14 residues. The CDR3 protein is CASSLGGMNTEAFF. The CDR3 nucleotides read TGTGCCAGCAGTTTAGGGGGTATGAACACTGAAGCTTTCTTT.

The chain couples TRBV30 to TRBJ1-1, with a weak D call TRBD1 (5 bases). Per the germline V gene, CDR1 is GTSNPN and CDR2 is SVGIG (reference sequence). Trimming took 1 base from V and 11 from J, leaving 11 bases between them. The CDR3 has 11 amino acids. CDR3 in DNA: TGTGCCTGGAGTGCGGGACTTCAGGCTTTCTTT. It translates to CAWSAGLQAFF. The full variable domain, in which reference TRBV30 and TRBJ1-1 provide the parts outside the CDR3, is SQTIHQWPATLVQPVGSPLSLECTVEGTSNPNLYWYRQAAGRGLQLLFYSVGIGQISSEVPQNLSASRPQDRQFILSSKKLLLSDSGFYLCAWSAGLQAFFGQGTRLTVV.

J is TRBJ1-2 and V is TRBV6-5; unclear D gene. CDR1 is MNHEY and CDR2 is SVGAGI in the germline V gene. The V end was cut by 6 bases, the J end by 2 bases, with 10 bases between. The CDR3 is made up of 13 amino acids. The CDR3 is CASSAGTNYGYTF. In DNA, the CDR3 is TGTGCCAGCAGCGCGGGTACCAACTATGGCTACACCTTC.

The chain is built from TRBV7-2 and TRBJ1-3; TRBD1 might be the D (5 bases). Germline CDR1 reads SGHTA; CDR2 reads FQGNSA. V shed 6 bases and J shed 4 bases, with 13 bases lying between them. This CDR3 spans 14 amino acids. CDR3 amino acids: CASSPPGDGNTIYF. CDR3 nucleotide sequence: TGTGCCAGCAGTCCCCCGGGGGACGGAAACACCATATATTTT.

The chain uses TRBV19 and TRBJ1-2; the D is unclear. Trimming stripped 5 bases from V and 4 bases from J, with 11 bases between. This CDR3 spans 13 amino acids. Germline CDR1 and CDR2: LNHDA and SQIVND (reference sequence). Here the CDR3 reads CASSPDGIYGYTF. For the CDR3, the DNA is TGTGCCAGTAGTCCCGACGGAATCTATGGCTACACCTTC.

The count of this clone is one. The chain couples TRBV30 to TRBJ2-7; perhaps D is TRBD1 or TRBD2 (5 bases each). V was clipped by 2 bases and J by 0 bases, with 14 bases between them. This CDR3 region has 15 residues. CDR1 GTSNPN and CDR2 SVGIG come from the germline V gene (reference sequence). This chain's CDR3 is CAWSMRGRSSYEQYV. In DNA form, the CDR3 reads TGTGCCTGGAGTATGAGGGGCCGGAGCTCCTACGAGCAGTACGTC.

The chain recombines TRBV5-1 with TRBJ2-2; maybe TRBD2 (5 bases). The CDR3 loop spans 14 amino acids. Germline V lookup: CDR1 SGHRS, CDR2 YFSETQ. V lost 0 bases, J lost 6 bases, and 9 bases lay in between. The CDR3 is CASSLGGLAGELFF. The DNA for the CDR3 is TGCGCCAGCAGCTTGGGAGGGTTAGCCGGGGAGCTGTTTTTT.

The CDR3 region is CASSQDMGTGNTGELFF. CDR3 in DNA: TGCGCCAGCAGCCAAGATATGGGGACAGGGAACACCGGGGAGCTGTTTTTT. The gene calls are TRBV4-1 and TRBJ2-2; 8 bases line up with TRBD1. V lost 0 bases and J lost 1; bases outside the gene matches: 4. The CDR3 extends over 17 amino acids. Germline CDR1 MGHRA, CDR2 YSYEKL.

This clone came up once. The chain has TRBV14 and TRBJ1-6, with D unclear. Trimming took off 4 bases at V and 8 bases at J, with 9 bases between the two ends. The CDR3 is 13 residues long. Germline loops: CDR1 SGHDN, CDR2 FVKESK. In nucleotides, the CDR3 is TGTGCCAGCAGCCTCACTGGGGATTCACCCCTCCACTTT. Its translation is CASSLTGDSPLHF.

The chain is built from TRBV5-1 and TRBJ2-2, with TRBD2 identical over 7 bases. V was clipped by 4 bases and J by 1 base; unmatched bases: 7. The CDR3 contains 16 residues. Looked up from germline, CDR1 is SGHRS and CDR2 is YFSETQ. The CDR3 DNA reads as TGCGCCAGCAGCAAACAGCGGGGTGGGAACACCGGGGAGCTGTTTTTT. It translates to CASSKQRGGNTGELFF.

This clone was detected a few times. The chain combines TRBV19 with TRBJ1-1; no clear D. CDR3 length: 14 amino acids. V was clipped by 2 bases and J by 5 bases, with 12 bases between them. CDR1 LNHDA and CDR2 SQIVND come from the germline V gene (reference sequence). CDR3 loop: CASSILAGLTEAFF. CDR3 sequence (DNA): TGTGCCAGTAGTATATTAGCGGGGTTAACTGAAGCTTTCTTT. The variable domain in full, with the rest retrieved from reference TRBV19 and TRBJ1-1, is DGGITQSPKYLFRKEGQNVTLSCEQNLNHDAMYWYRQDPGQGLRLIYYSQIVNDFQKGDIAEGYSVSREKKESFPLTVTSAQKNPTAFYLCASSILAGLTEAFFGQGTRLTVV.

V is TRBV24-1 and J is TRBJ1-2; TRBD1 agrees at 8 bases. Looked up from germline, CDR1 is KGHDR and CDR2 is SFDVKD. Losses at the gene ends were 7 bases for V and 3 bases for J; bases not matched to a gene: 6. This CDR3 is built from 14 residues. The chain's CDR3 is CATSPGGADYGYTF. The DNA of the CDR3 is TGTGCCACCAGCCCAGGGGGCGCAGACTATGGCTACACCTTC.

V usage is TRBV4-1 and J usage is TRBJ1-4; D not resolved. The CDR3 runs 15 residues. Germline assignment: CDR1 MGHRA and CDR2 YSYEKL. The germline V and J ends were trimmed by 4 bases and 7 bases, with 16 bases remaining between them. CDR3 bases: TGCGCCAGCAGCCTACCCTGGCCGTCTTCTGAAAAACTGTTTTTT. Translating it yields CASSLPWPSSEKLFF.

For the CDR3, the DNA is TGTGCCAGCAGTTCCGGGACAGCAGCCCCTAACTACGAGCAGTACGTC. Protein product: CASSSGTAAPNYEQYV. The genes are TRBV28 and TRBJ2-7; 7 bases map to TRBD1. The V gene end was trimmed by 4 bases and the J gene end by 3 bases; junction bases not matched to a gene: 12. The CDR3 sequence is 16 residues long. Germline CDR1 MDHEN, CDR2 SYDVKM.

This clone appeared once. The V call is TRBV18, the J call TRBJ1-2; possibly TRBD1 for D (5 bases). CDR1 is KGHSH, CDR2 LQKENI, per germline. CDR3 length: 13 amino acids. The V end lost 2 bases, the J end lost 3 bases, and 7 bases lay between the germline ends. This CDR3 reads CASSPDSDYGYTF. The CDR3 bases are TGTGCCAGCTCACCAGACAGTGACTATGGCTACACCTTC.

The J gene is TRBJ2-2, the V gene TRBV28, with 9 bases matching TRBD2. This CDR3 comprises 18 residues. Losses at the gene ends were 5 bases for V and 3 bases for J; bases not matched to a gene: 13. Looked up from germline, CDR1 is MDHEN and CDR2 is SYDVKM. CDR3 residues: CASSKGAGGPLDTGELFF. CDR3 in DNA: TGTGCCAGCAGTAAAGGAGCGGGGGGACCTCTCGACACCGGGGAGCTGTTTTTT.

The sample holds one count of this clone. V is TRBV21-1 and J is TRBJ1-2; TRBD1 is taken as the D call from the table, unchecked against the DNA. TRBV21-1 is a pseudogene locus. The CDR3 has 14 amino acids. CDR3 bases: TGTGCCAGCAGCAAAGGCTTCCGGACAGATGGCTACACCTTC. Translation gives CASSKGFRTDGYTF.

J is TRBJ2-1 and V is TRBV6-2 or TRBV6-3; no clear D. The CDR3 extends over 12 amino acids. Germline V lookup: CDR1 MNHEY, CDR2 SVGEGT. V lost 5 bases, J lost 4 bases, and 6 bases lay in between. CDR3 coding DNA: TGTGCCAGCAGTACCTCTTACAATGAGCAGTTCTTC. It translates to CASSTSYNEQFF.

The CDR3 DNA sequence: TGTGCCAGCAGTCCCCGGGCGGGGCAGCCCCAGCATTTT. Protein product: CASSPRAGQPQHF. The chain uses TRBV12-3 or TRBV12-4 and TRBJ1-5; D ambiguous. The CDR3 spans 13 residues. V was cut by 5 bases and J by 7 bases, with 12 bases left in between.

This rearrangement joins TRBV9 to TRBJ1-6; no clear D gene. The CDR3 totals 13 residues. V was cut by 0 bases and J by 9 bases, with 7 bases left in between. Germline lookup yields CDR1 SGDLS and CDR2 YYNGEE. Here the CDR3 reads CASSVVKGSPLHF. The CDR3 DNA is TGTGCCAGCAGCGTAGTAAAAGGTTCACCCCTCCACTTT.

The CDR3 loop reads CASSLSSGRTGDGYTF. The CDR3, as DNA: TGCGCCAGCAGCTTGAGTTCCGGGAGGACGGGAGACGGCTACACCTTC. The chain recombines TRBV5-1 with TRBJ1-2, with no clear D. V was pared by 1 base and J by 8 bases, with 21 bases between. The length of the CDR3 is 16 residues. In germline, CDR1 is SGHRS, CDR2 YFSETQ.

V gene TRBV28 combines with J gene TRBJ1-2; 9 bases map to TRBD1. V shed 4 bases, J shed 3 bases, and the junction held 9 bases outside the gene matches. Germline lookup yields CDR1 MDHEN and CDR2 SYDVKM. The CDR3 is 16 residues long. In nucleotides, the CDR3 is TGTGCCAGCAGTTCGCCGGGACAGGGCTGGCACTATGGCTACACCTTC. Translation: CASSSPGQGWHYGYTF.

This chain connects TRBV25-1 to TRBJ1-2, with 11 bases lining up with TRBD1. The V gene end was trimmed by 5 bases and the J gene end by 5 bases; junction bases not matched to a gene: 7. The CDR3 has 15 residues. In germline, CDR1 is MGHDK, CDR2 SYGVNS. This CDR3 reads CASSNTGTGGYGYTF. CDR3 sequence (DNA): TGTGCCAGCAGTAATACCGGGACAGGGGGGTATGGCTACACCTTC.

The chain combines TRBV20-1 with TRBJ2-5, with 10 bases lining up with TRBD2. The CDR3 extends over 14 amino acids. The trim removed 3 bases at V and 2 bases at J, leaving 3 bases unmatched. Per the germline V gene, CDR1 is DFQATT and CDR2 is SNEGSKA (reference sequence). CDR3 region: CSASSAGGQETQYF. In DNA form, the CDR3 reads TGCAGTGCTAGTTCAGCGGGGGGGCAAGAGACCCAGTACTTC.

This chain uses TRBV27 with TRBJ1-6, with unresolved D. This CDR3 has 13 residues. The germline V and J ends were trimmed by 0 bases and 7 bases, with 4 bases remaining between them. Germline V CDR1 and CDR2: MNHEY, SMNVEV (reference sequence). Here the CDR3 reads CASSLSTNSPLHF. As DNA, the CDR3 is TGTGCCAGCAGTTTATCCACAAATTCACCCCTCCACTTT.

The CDR3 here is CASSQTSGLYNEQFF. As DNA, the CDR3 is TGTGCCAGCAGTCAGACTAGCGGCCTCTACAATGAGCAGTTCTTC. The genes are TRBV4-2 and TRBJ2-1; 9 nucleotides line up with TRBD2. CDR3 length equals 15 residues. The V segment lost 6 bases and the J segment 3 bases; nucleotides outside the gene matches: 6. CDR1 is LGHNA, CDR2 YNFKEQ, per germline.

The chain is built from TRBV6-2 or TRBV6-3 and TRBJ2-6; no clear D gene. This CDR3 has 17 residues. V was pared by 4 bases and J by 0 bases, with 13 bases between. CDR1 and CDR2 (germline): MNHEY, SVGEGT. CDR3 nucleotides: TGTGCCAGCAGTTTGGTCAGGACCCTCTCTGGGGCCAACGTCCTGACTTTC. It translates to CASSLVRTLSGANVLTF.

The rearrangement joins TRBV4-1 to TRBJ2-7; no firm D call. Between the trimmed V and J ends, which lost 0 bases and 1 base, there was a span of 10 bases. This CDR3 comprises 15 residues. The germline V gene encodes CDR1 MGHRA and CDR2 YSYEKL. CDR3 in DNA: TGCGCCAGCAGCCAAGAAGGAGTGCCATCCTACGAGCAGTACTTC. Translating it yields CASSQEGVPSYEQYF.

The sample holds one count of this clone. This chain uses TRBV7-2 with TRBJ2-1; 9 nucleotides match TRBD2. Germline values: CDR1 SGHTA, CDR2 FQGNSA. The J segment lost 14 bases and the V segment lost 0 bases, leaving 2 bases of the junction unmatched. This CDR3 spans 12 amino acids. The CDR3 is CASSLASGSEFF. In DNA form, the CDR3 reads TGTGCCAGCAGCTTAGCTAGCGGGAGTGAGTTCTTC.

This clone was counted only a few times. J is TRBJ2-5 and V is TRBV7-9; the D gene could be TRBD1 or TRBD2 (5 bases each). CDR3 length equals 15 residues. Trimming took 5 bases from V and 5 from J, leaving 18 bases between them. Per the germline V gene, CDR1 is SEHNR and CDR2 is FQNEAQ (reference sequence). CDR3 nucleotides: TGTGCCAGCAGCCGTCCACTAGGCTGGGGGGAGACCCAGTACTTC. Its protein product is CASSRPLGWGETQYF.

The V call is TRBV4-2, the J call TRBJ1-1, with D possibly matching TRBD1 (5 bases). V was trimmed by 1 base and J by 6 bases, leaving 15 bases between them. CDR3 length: 15 residues. CDR1 and CDR2 (germline): LGHNA, YNFKEQ. The DNA for the CDR3 is TGTGCCAGCAGCCAAGTGGGCAGGGCTCCGGCTGAAGCTTTCTTT. Its protein product is CASSQVGRAPAEAFF.